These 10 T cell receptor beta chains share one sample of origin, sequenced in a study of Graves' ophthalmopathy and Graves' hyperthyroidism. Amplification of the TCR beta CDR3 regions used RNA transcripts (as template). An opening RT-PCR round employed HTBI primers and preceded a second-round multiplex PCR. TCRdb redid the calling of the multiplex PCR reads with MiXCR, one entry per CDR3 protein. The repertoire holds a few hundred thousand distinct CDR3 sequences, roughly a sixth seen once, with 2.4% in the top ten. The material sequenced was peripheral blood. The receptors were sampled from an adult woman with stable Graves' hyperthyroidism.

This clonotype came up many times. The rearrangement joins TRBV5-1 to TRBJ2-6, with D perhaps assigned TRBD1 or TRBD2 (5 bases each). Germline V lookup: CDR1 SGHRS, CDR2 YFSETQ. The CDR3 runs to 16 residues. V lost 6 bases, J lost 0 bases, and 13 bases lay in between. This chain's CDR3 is CASTPRAGSGANVLTF. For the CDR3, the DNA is TGCGCCAGCACCCCCAGGGCGGGCTCTGGGGCCAACGTCCTGACTTTC.

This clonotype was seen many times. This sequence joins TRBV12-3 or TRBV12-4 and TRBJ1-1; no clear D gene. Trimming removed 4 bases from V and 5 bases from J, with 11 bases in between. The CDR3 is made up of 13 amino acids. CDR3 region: CASSSLDGTEAFF. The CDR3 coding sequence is TGTGCCAGCAGTTCTCTCGACGGGACTGAAGCTTTCTTT.

The CDR3 bases are TGTGCCAGCAGCCAACTAGCGGGAGGACGCTACGAGCAGTACTTC. This encodes CASSQLAGGRYEQYF. V is TRBV7-2 and J is TRBJ2-7; 12 bases fit TRBD2. Germline trimming cut 5 bases from V and 3 bases from J; bases unmatched to any gene: 5. The CDR3 spans 15 residues. The germline V gene encodes CDR1 SGHTA and CDR2 FQGNSA.

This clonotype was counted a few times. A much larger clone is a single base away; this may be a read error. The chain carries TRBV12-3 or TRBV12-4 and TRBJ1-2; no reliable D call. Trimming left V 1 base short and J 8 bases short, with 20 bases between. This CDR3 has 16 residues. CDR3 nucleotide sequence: TGTGCCAGCAGTTTAGGTGTCGAGATCTCCCTGGTGGGCTACACCTTC. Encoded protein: CASSLGVEISLVGYTF.

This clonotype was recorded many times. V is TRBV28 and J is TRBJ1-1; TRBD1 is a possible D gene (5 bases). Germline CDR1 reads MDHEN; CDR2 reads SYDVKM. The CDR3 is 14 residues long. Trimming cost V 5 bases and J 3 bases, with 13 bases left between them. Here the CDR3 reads CASSRGGMDTEAFF. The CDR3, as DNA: TGTGCCAGCAGTCGGGGGGGTATGGACACTGAAGCTTTCTTT.

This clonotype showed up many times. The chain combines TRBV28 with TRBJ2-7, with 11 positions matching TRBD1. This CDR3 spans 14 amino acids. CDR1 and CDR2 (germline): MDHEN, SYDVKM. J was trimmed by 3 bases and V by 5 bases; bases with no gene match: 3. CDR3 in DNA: TGTGCCAGCAGTCGGACAGGGGGCGTCTACGAGCAGTACTTC. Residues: CASSRTGGVYEQYF.

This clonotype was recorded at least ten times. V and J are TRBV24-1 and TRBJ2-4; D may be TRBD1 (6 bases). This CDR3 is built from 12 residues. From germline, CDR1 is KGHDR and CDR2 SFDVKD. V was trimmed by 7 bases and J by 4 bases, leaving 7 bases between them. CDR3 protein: CATSQGKNIQYF. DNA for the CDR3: TGTGCCACCAGCCAGGGGAAAAACATTCAGTACTTC.

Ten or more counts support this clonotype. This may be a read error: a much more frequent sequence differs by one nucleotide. CDR3 sequence (DNA): TGTGCCAGCAGTCCAGGGAAGAACGCTGAAGCTTTCTTT. As protein: CASSPGKNAEAFF. The chain couples TRBV12-3 or TRBV12-4 to TRBJ1-1; D perhaps matches TRBD1 (5 bases). This CDR3 region has 13 residues.

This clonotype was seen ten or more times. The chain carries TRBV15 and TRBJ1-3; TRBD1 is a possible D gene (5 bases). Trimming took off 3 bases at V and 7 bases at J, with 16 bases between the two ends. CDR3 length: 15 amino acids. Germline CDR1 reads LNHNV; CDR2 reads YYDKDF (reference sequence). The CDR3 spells CATSRRGRGINTIYF. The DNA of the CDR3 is TGTGCCACCAGCAGGCGCGGACGGGGGATTAACACCATATATTTT.

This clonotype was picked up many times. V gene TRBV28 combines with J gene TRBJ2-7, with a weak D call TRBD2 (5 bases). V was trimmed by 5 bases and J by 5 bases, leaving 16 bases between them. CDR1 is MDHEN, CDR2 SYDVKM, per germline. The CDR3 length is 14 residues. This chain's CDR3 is CASSPPSMRDEQYF. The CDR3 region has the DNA TGTGCCAGCAGTCCTCCTAGCATGCGCGACGAGCAGTACTTC.